The 12 T cell receptor beta chains below all came from one sample that was sequenced in a study of cytomegalovirus exposure and HLA in healthy donors. The method was immunoSEQ multiplex PCR; TCRdb's version includes in-frame clones alone and lacks a portion of them. This table has 150,000 to 200,000 clones, roughly 96% appearing once. Sequencing input: PBMCs. All receptors come from a woman under 30 in good health and CMV-seronegative.

The V and J genes are TRBV7-2 and TRBJ1-5; the D gene is possibly TRBD1 (5 bases). Trimming removed 6 bases from V and 5 bases from J, with 11 bases in between. The CDR3 totals 13 residues. CDR1 SGHTA and CDR2 FQGNSA come from the germline V gene. This CDR3 is CASRPDRDQPQHF. Written as DNA, the CDR3 is TGTGCCAGCAGACCTGACAGAGATCAGCCCCAGCATTTT. The full variable domain, completed using reference TRBV7-2 and TRBJ1-5, is GAGVSQSPSNKVTEKGKDVELRCDPISGHTALYWYRQSLGQGLEFLIYFQGNSAPDKSGLPSDRFSAERTGGSVSTLTIQRTQQEDSAVYLCASRPDRDQPQHFGDGTRLSIL.

As to this clone: This CDR3 is also generated by other DNA sequences in the sample. The chain combines TRBV30 with TRBJ1-1, with D unresolved. The V and J ends lost 4 bases and 1 base respectively, with 7 bases between them. Germline V gene data show CDR1 as GTSNPN and CDR2 as SVGIG (reference sequence). The CDR3 has 12 amino acids. The CDR3 DNA follows: TGTGCCTGGATGGGCCCGAACACTGAAGCTTTCTTT. Translated, it gives CAWMGPNTEAFF. The full variable domain, its missing parts supplied by reference TRBV30 and TRBJ1-1, is SQTIHQWPATLVQPVGSPLSLECTVEGTSNPNLYWYRQAAGRGLQLLFYSVGIGQISSEVPQNLSASRPQDRQFILSSKKLLLSDSGFYLCAWMGPNTEAFFGQGTRLTVV.

The chain couples TRBV4-3 to TRBJ2-3; D is uncertain. Trimming left V 3 bases short and J 6 bases short, with 19 bases between. CDR1 and CDR2 from the germline V gene are LGHNA and YSLEER. This CDR3 comprises 16 residues. The CDR3 region is CASSHSQTLALDTQYF. The CDR3 DNA reads as TGCGCCAGCAGCCACTCCCAGACATTGGCATTGGATACGCAGTATTTT.

The chain joins TRBV4-1 to TRBJ2-7, with 7 bases identical to TRBD2. This CDR3 spans 16 amino acids. V gave up 0 bases and J gave up 2 bases; unmatched junction bases: 7. The V gene's germline CDR1 is MGHRA and CDR2 YSYEKL. The CDR3 bases are TGCGCCAGCAGCCAAGATGAGTCTAGCGGAACCTACGAGCAGTACTTC. This encodes CASSQDESSGTYEQYF.

This rearrangement joins TRBV13 to TRBJ2-2; tentative D call: TRBD2 (8 bases). The CDR3 length is 16 residues. Germline V gene data show CDR1 as PRHDT and CDR2 as FYEKMQ (reference sequence). Trimming took 6 bases from V and 0 from J, leaving 14 bases between them. The CDR3 DNA reads as TGTGCCAGCAGTCGGGGGGGACAGACGAACACCGGGGAGCTGTTTTTT. Translated, it gives CASSRGGQTNTGELFF.

The CDR3, as DNA: TGTGCCAGCCAGCCGGGAAGTACTGGGGCCAACGTCCTGACTTTC. Its translation: CASQPGSTGANVLTF. The chain recombines TRBV6-5 with TRBJ2-6, with D maybe TRBD2 (5 bases). V shed 8 bases and J shed 2 bases, with 13 bases lying between them. CDR1 is MNHEY, CDR2 SVGAGI, per germline. The CDR3 totals 15 residues.

The rearrangement links TRBV6-5 to TRBJ1-2; TRBD1 agrees at 9 bases. V lost 2 bases and J lost 3; bases outside the gene matches: 7. The germline V gene encodes CDR1 MNHEY and CDR2 SVGAGI. The CDR3 contains 16 residues. The CDR3 reads CASSYRGDRAHYGYTF. The CDR3 bases are TGTGCCAGCAGTTACCGAGGGGACAGGGCTCACTATGGCTACACCTTC.

Concerning this clone itself: Germline and junction disagree at one end, which may indicate a read error. V is TRBV7-7 and J is TRBJ2-2; TRBD1 is a possible D gene (6 bases). The CDR3 is made up of 14 amino acids. Germline V gene sequence: CDR1 SSHAT, CDR2 FNYEAQ (reference sequence). CDR3 amino acids: CASSQNDRTGELFF. DNA of the CDR3: TGTGCTAGCAGCCAGAACGACAGGACCGGGGAGCTGTTTTTT. Full variable domain (remainder filled in from reference TRBV7-7 and TRBJ2-2): GAGVSQSPRYKVTKRGQDVTLRCDPISSHATLYWYQQALGQGPEFLTYFNYEAQPDKSGLPSDRFSAERPEGSISTLTIQRTEQRDSAMYRCASSQNDRTGELFFGEGSRLTVL.

V usage is TRBV11-3 and J usage is TRBJ2-5; 10 positions match TRBD2. The length of the CDR3 is 17 residues. Per germline, CDR1 SGHNT and CDR2 YENEEA. The ends lost 5 bases at V and 0 bases at J; junction bases unmatched: 9. This chain's CDR3 is CASSRRSSGGYQETQYF. The CDR3, as DNA: TGTGCCAGCAGCCGCCGATCTAGCGGGGGTTACCAAGAGACCCAGTACTTC.

The J gene is TRBJ1-1, the V gene TRBV19; weak D call: TRBD1 (6 bases). CDR3 length: 14 amino acids. CDR1 is LNHDA and CDR2 is SQIVND in the germline V gene (reference sequence). Trimming took off 10 bases at V and 1 base at J, with 16 bases between the two ends. As DNA, the CDR3 is TGTGCCACCCGGTACGGACAGACGAACACTGAAGCTTTCTTT. Translating it yields CATRYGQTNTEAFF.

This chain links TRBV7-3 with TRBJ2-4, with D possibly matching TRBD1 (6 bases). Germline CDR1 SGHTA, CDR2 FQGTGA. The CDR3 runs 13 residues. Trimming cost V 6 bases and J 6 bases, with 12 bases left between them. The CDR3 DNA follows: TGTGCCAGCAGTCCAGGACAGAGAAACATTCAGTACTTC. Its translation: CASSPGQRNIQYF. The full variable domain, completed using reference TRBV7-3 and TRBJ2-4, is GAGVSQTPSNKVTEKGKYVELRCDPISGHTALYWYRQSLGQGPEFLIYFQGTGAADDSGLPNDRFFAVRPEGSVSTLKIQRTERGDSAVYLCASSPGQRNIQYFGAGTRLSVL.

CDR3 amino acids: CASSFLNTEAFF. In nucleotides, the CDR3 is TGTGCCAGCAGCTTTTTAAATACTGAAGCTTTCTTT. The chain recombines TRBV7-8 with TRBJ1-1; D remains unclear. The CDR3 length is 12 residues. V lost 3 bases and J lost 5, with 7 bases in between. The germline CDR1 and CDR2 sequences are SGHVS and FQNEAQ.